Each of the 27 T cell receptor beta chains below was sequenced from the same sample in a study of cytomegalovirus exposure and HLA in healthy donors. Primers: 60 Vbeta forward and 13 Jbeta reverse. Clones were read by immunoSEQ multiplex PCR, and TCRdb kept only the in-frame ones, dropping some. Of 160,000 or so clones listed, 75% to 80% are singletons. Sequenced: PBMCs. The source of these receptors is a man aged 35-49 years in good health and CMV-seropositive.

This clone occurred once. This chain connects TRBV2 to TRBJ1-5; tentatively, D is TRBD1 (6 bases). V was shortened by 1 base and J by 0 bases, with 10 bases between the two germline ends. Germline V gives CDR1 SNHLY, CDR2 FYNNEI. CDR3 length equals 16 residues. The CDR3 reads CASSEDRAYSNQPQHF. CDR3 DNA: TGTGCCAGCAGTGAAGACAGGGCGTATAGCAATCAGCCCCAGCATTTT.

The V and J genes are TRBV11-3 and TRBJ2-1; 11 bases align to TRBD2. CDR3 length equals 17 residues. V lost 5 bases to trimming and J lost 4 bases; unmatched junction nucleotides: 10. Germline V gives CDR1 SGHNT, CDR2 YENEEA. In nucleotides, the CDR3 is TGTGCCAGCAGCACTCGGACTAGCGGGCCACTGTACAATGAGCAGTTCTTC. Protein sequence: CASSTRTSGPLYNEQFF.

In its sample, this clone was seen once. V usage is TRBV29-1 and J usage is TRBJ2-5, with D unclear. The CDR3 extends over 14 amino acids. From germline, CDR1 is SQVTM and CDR2 ANQGSEA. Trimming pared 4 bases from V and 1 base from J, leaving 13 bases between. In nucleotides, the CDR3 is TGCAGCGTTGTCCTGCGAGCATTCCAAGAGACCCAGTACTTC. Translation gives CSVVLRAFQETQYF. Using reference TRBV29-1 and TRBJ2-5 for the parts outside the CDR3, the full variable domain is SAVISQKPSRDICQRGTSLTIQCQVDSQVTMMFWYRQQPGQSLTLIATANQGSEATYESGFVIDKFPISRPNLTFSTLTVSNMSPEDSSIYLCSVVLRAFQETQYFGPGTRLLVL.

This chain joins TRBV7-8 and TRBJ2-5; D possibly corresponds to TRBD1 (6 bases). The CDR3 covers 14 residues. The germline gives CDR1 SGHVS, CDR2 FQNEAQ. V was cut by 4 bases and J by 3 bases, with 12 bases left in between. The CDR3 is CASSWRGQKETQYF. CDR3 DNA sequence: TGTGCCAGCAGCTGGCGAGGACAGAAAGAGACCCAGTACTTC.

This sequence joins TRBV5-4 and TRBJ2-5, with a tentative D call TRBD1 (5 bases). V was pared by 4 bases and J by 3 bases, with 7 bases between. This CDR3 region has 12 residues. The germline V gene encodes CDR1 SGHNT and CDR2 YYREEE (reference sequence). CDR3 sequence: CASSSREETQYF. The DNA for the CDR3 is TGTGCCAGCAGCAGCAGGGAAGAGACCCAGTACTTC.

The genes are TRBV5-6 and TRBJ1-2; D is unclear. The germline V gene encodes CDR1 SGHDT and CDR2 YYEEEE. The CDR3 contains 13 residues. Trimming took off 1 base at V and 7 bases at J, with 11 bases between the two ends. CDR3 protein: CASSLIGQVGYTF. For the CDR3, the DNA is TGTGCCAGCAGCTTGATTGGCCAGGTTGGCTACACCTTC.

V and J are TRBV2 and TRBJ2-5, with D maybe TRBD2 (6 bases). The CDR3 totals 12 residues. V dropped 7 bases and J dropped 2 bases, with 8 bases sitting between them. CDR1 and CDR2 from the germline V gene are SNHLY and FYNNEI. The CDR3 region has the DNA TGTGCCAGCAATCGGGGGCAAGAGACCCAGTACTTC. This encodes CASNRGQETQYF.

This chain joins TRBV7-9 and TRBJ2-7; possible D gene TRBD1, 6 bases. Trimming shortened V by 4 bases and J by 7 bases, and 11 bases separated the two germline ends. Germline V gene sequence: CDR1 SEHNR, CDR2 FQNEAQ (reference sequence). The CDR3 totals 12 residues. The chain's CDR3 is CASSSTGWEQYF. The DNA for the CDR3 is TGTGCCAGCAGCTCAACAGGGTGGGAGCAGTACTTC.

This clone was counted between two and nine times. The chain employs TRBV29-1 and TRBJ1-2, with D tentatively TRBD1 (5 bases). The CDR3 spans 14 residues. V gave up 2 bases and J gave up 4 bases, with 14 bases separating them. From germline, CDR1 is SQVTM and CDR2 ANQGSEA. CDR3 region: CSVERIDSTYGYTF. The DNA for the CDR3 is TGCAGCGTTGAAAGGATCGACAGCACCTATGGCTACACCTTC.

The chain has TRBV5-1 and TRBJ2-3; TRBD2 matches at 13 bases. The J segment lost 2 bases and the V segment lost 0 bases, leaving 6 bases of the junction unmatched. This CDR3 has 18 amino acids. Germline CDR1 is SGHRS and CDR2 is YFSETQ. The CDR3 nucleotides are TGCGCCAGCAGCTTGGGACTAGCGGGAGGCCTACCCACAGATACGCAGTATTTT. It specifies CASSLGLAGGLPTDTQYF.

The V call is TRBV18, the J call TRBJ1-5, with D perhaps matching TRBD1 (5 bases). CDR1 is KGHSH, CDR2 LQKENI, per germline. CDR3 size: 16 residues. Trimming removed 3 bases at V and 2 bases at J, with 14 bases between. CDR3 sequence: CASSPPSGLGNQPQHF. The CDR3 region has the DNA TGTGCCAGCTCACCTCCGTCAGGGCTTGGCAATCAGCCCCAGCATTTT.

V is TRBV5-1 and J is TRBJ2-1, with D possibly TRBD2 on 6 matching bases. V was clipped by 0 bases and J by 0 bases, with 10 bases between them. CDR1 SGHRS and CDR2 YFSETQ come from the germline V gene. The CDR3 runs to 16 residues. CDR3 sequence: CASSLAGLSSYNEQFF. The CDR3 region has the DNA TGCGCCAGCAGCTTGGCGGGACTGAGCTCCTACAATGAGCAGTTCTTC. Supplemented by reference TRBV5-1 and TRBJ2-1, the full variable domain reads KAGVTQTPRYLIKTRGQQVTLSCSPISGHRSVSWYQQTPGQGLQFLFEYFSETQRNKGNFPGRFSGRQFSNSRSEMNVSTLELGDSALYLCASSLAGLSSYNEQFFGPGTRLTVL.

The chain links TRBV12-5 to TRBJ1-3; D is unresolved. Trimming cost V 0 bases and J 3 bases, with 15 bases left between them. The CDR3 is made up of 17 amino acids. From germline, CDR1 is LGHNT and CDR2 FRNRAP. Here the CDR3 DNA reads TGTGCTAGTGGTTTGGTATCCGGGAACCGATTTGGAAACACCATATATTTT. Protein sequence: CASGLVSGNRFGNTIYF.

This clone was recorded once. The V and J genes are TRBV7-9 and TRBJ2-1; TRBD2 aligns across 12 bases. Germline CDR1 SEHNR, CDR2 FQNEAQ (reference sequence). The CDR3 consists of 16 residues. V lost 1 base and J lost 8; bases outside the gene matches: 6. In DNA form, the CDR3 reads TGTGCCAGCAGCTTAGGGACGGGACTAGCGGGCGATGAGCAGTTCTTC. Residues: CASSLGTGLAGDEQFF.

Notes on this clone: This specimen includes other DNA sequences encoding the same CDR3. This sequence joins TRBV28 and TRBJ2-7; TRBD2 agrees at 8 bases. Germline CDR1 MDHEN, CDR2 SYDVKM. This CDR3 is 13 amino acids long. V shed 9 bases, J shed 4 bases, and the junction held 8 bases outside the gene matches. CDR3 DNA sequence: TGTGCCAGTTCGCTTTTAGCGGGATACGAGCAGTACTTC. This gives the protein CASSLLAGYEQYF.

This sequence joins TRBV28 and TRBJ1-1; no reliable D call. CDR1 MDHEN and CDR2 SYDVKM come from the germline V gene. This CDR3 contains 14 residues. V lost 6 bases and J 6 bases, leaving 17 bases between the germline ends. CDR3 bases: TGTGCCAGCAGCCTGGGATGGGGAGGGCCTGAAGCTTTCTTT. This sequence encodes CASSLGWGGPEAFF.

The V and J genes are TRBV2 and TRBJ2-7; 7 nucleotides align to TRBD1. Unmatched junction bases numbered 5, after V lost 6 bases and J lost 0 bases. The CDR3 length is 14 residues. Germline CDR1 is SNHLY and CDR2 is FYNNEI. This chain's CDR3 is CASRGQMDSYEQYF. The DNA for the CDR3 is TGTGCCAGCAGGGGACAGATGGACTCCTACGAGCAGTACTTC. The full variable domain, its missing parts supplied by reference TRBV2 and TRBJ2-7, is EPEVTQTPSHQVTQMGQEVILRCVPISNHLYFYWYRQILGQKVEFLVSFYNNEISEKSEIFDDQFSVERPDGSNFTLKIRSTKLEDSAMYFCASRGQMDSYEQYFGPGTRLTVT.

The chain is built from TRBV27 and TRBJ2-1; a possible D gene is TRBD2 (6 bases). With 4 bases removed from V and 0 bases from J, the gap between germline ends came to 10 bases. Per the germline V gene, CDR1 is MNHEY and CDR2 is SMNVEV (reference sequence). The CDR3 extends over 15 amino acids. The DNA for the CDR3 is TGTGCCAGCAGTTCACAAGCGGGCTCCTACAATGAGCAGTTCTTC. Translation: CASSSQAGSYNEQFF.

CDR3 sequence: CASSRQQINYGYTF. CDR3 in DNA: TGTGCCAGCTCTCGACAGCAGATTAACTATGGCTACACCTTC. This chain links TRBV6-1 with TRBJ1-2; a weak D match, TRBD1 (5 bases). The CDR3 is made up of 14 amino acids. Germline CDR1 is MNHNS and CDR2 is SASEGT. V was shortened by 8 bases and J by 1 base, with 14 bases between the two germline ends.

This chain links TRBV5-1 with TRBJ2-1; TRBD1 is a possible D gene (5 bases). The CDR3 is 15 amino acids. The germline V gene encodes CDR1 SGHRS and CDR2 YFSETQ. The germline V and J ends were trimmed by 7 bases and 0 bases, with 14 bases remaining between them. For the CDR3, the DNA is TGCGCCAGCCACCAGACAGTAAGCTCCTACAATGAGCAGTTCTTC. As protein: CASHQTVSSYNEQFF.

This chain joins TRBV30 and TRBJ2-1; D perhaps matches TRBD1 (6 bases). Trimming left V 2 bases short and J 7 bases short, with 15 bases between. The CDR3 totals 14 residues. Germline V gene data show CDR1 as GTSNPN and CDR2 as SVGIG (reference sequence). The CDR3 loop is CAWSPGHRLNEQFF. DNA of the CDR3: TGTGCCTGGAGTCCGGGACACCGTTTGAATGAGCAGTTCTTC.

This chain links TRBV2 with TRBJ2-1; 9 positions agree with TRBD2. Germline loops: CDR1 SNHLY, CDR2 FYNNEI. This CDR3 region has 14 residues. The ends lost 4 bases at V and 9 bases at J; junction bases unmatched: 7. In DNA, the CDR3 is TGTGCCAGCAGTGGGGCTAGCGGGATGGGTGAGCAGTTCTTC. Translating it yields CASSGASGMGEQFF.

The chain uses TRBV2 and TRBJ1-2; 9 bases are a match to TRBD1. Germline assignment: CDR1 SNHLY and CDR2 FYNNEI. With 6 bases clipped from V and 2 bases from J, the junction kept 10 bases outside the gene matches. The CDR3 sequence is 16 residues long. The CDR3 reads CASRYPGTGKNYGYTF. The CDR3 DNA sequence: TGTGCCAGCAGGTACCCCGGGACAGGGAAGAACTATGGCTACACCTTC.

This clone was seen only once. This chain uses TRBV28 with TRBJ1-5, with D unresolved. V was cut by 2 bases and J by 1 base, with 15 bases left in between. The CDR3 has 17 residues. Germline loops: CDR1 MDHEN, CDR2 SYDVKM. The CDR3 reads CASSLAGIGESNQPQHF. CDR3 bases: TGTGCCAGCAGTTTAGCGGGGATTGGGGAGAGCAATCAGCCCCAGCATTTT.

The chain joins TRBV5-4 to TRBJ2-7, with 13 bases aligning to TRBD2. In germline, CDR1 is SGHNT, CDR2 YYREEE (reference sequence). V gave up 4 bases and J gave up 3 bases; unmatched junction bases: 4. The CDR3 contains 15 residues. The CDR3 sequence is CASSLRTSGSYEQYF. The CDR3 DNA reads as TGTGCCAGCAGCCTTCGGACTAGCGGGAGCTACGAGCAGTACTTC.

The rearrangement uses TRBV9 and TRBJ2-5; D remains ambiguous. V was shortened by 5 bases and J by 3 bases, with 17 bases between the two germline ends. The germline gives CDR1 SGDLS, CDR2 YYNGEE. The CDR3 loop spans 15 amino acids. This chain's CDR3 is CASSPQLGRKETQYF. As DNA, the CDR3 is TGTGCCAGCAGTCCCCAGCTAGGAAGGAAAGAGACCCAGTACTTC.

This clone is a singleton in its sample. This chain joins TRBV19 and TRBJ2-3, with a tentative D call TRBD2 (6 bases). Trimming stripped 4 bases from V and 0 bases from J, with 17 bases between. Germline V lookup: CDR1 LNHDA, CDR2 SQIVND (reference sequence). The CDR3 has 17 residues. Here the CDR3 DNA reads TGTGCCAGTAGTAGCAGGGACTTCTTCTCGAGCACAGATACGCAGTATTTT. Its translation is CASSSRDFFSSTDTQYF.